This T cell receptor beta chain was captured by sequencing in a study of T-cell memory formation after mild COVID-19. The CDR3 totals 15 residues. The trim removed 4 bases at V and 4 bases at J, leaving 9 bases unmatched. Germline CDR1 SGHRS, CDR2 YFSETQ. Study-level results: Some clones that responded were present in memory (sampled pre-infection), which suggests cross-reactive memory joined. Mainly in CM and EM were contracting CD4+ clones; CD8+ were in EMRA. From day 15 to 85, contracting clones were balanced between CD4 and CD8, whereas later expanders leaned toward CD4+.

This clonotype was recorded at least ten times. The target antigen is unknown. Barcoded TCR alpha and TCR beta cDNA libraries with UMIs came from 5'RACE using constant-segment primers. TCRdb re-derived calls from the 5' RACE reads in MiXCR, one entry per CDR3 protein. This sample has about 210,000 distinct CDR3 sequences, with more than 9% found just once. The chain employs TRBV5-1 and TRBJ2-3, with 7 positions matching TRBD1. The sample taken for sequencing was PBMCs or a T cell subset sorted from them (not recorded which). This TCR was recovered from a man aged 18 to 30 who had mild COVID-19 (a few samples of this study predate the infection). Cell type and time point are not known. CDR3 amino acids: CASSLNRGRPDTQYF. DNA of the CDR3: TGCGCCAGCAGCCTGAACAGGGGTCGTCCAGATACGCAGTATTTT.